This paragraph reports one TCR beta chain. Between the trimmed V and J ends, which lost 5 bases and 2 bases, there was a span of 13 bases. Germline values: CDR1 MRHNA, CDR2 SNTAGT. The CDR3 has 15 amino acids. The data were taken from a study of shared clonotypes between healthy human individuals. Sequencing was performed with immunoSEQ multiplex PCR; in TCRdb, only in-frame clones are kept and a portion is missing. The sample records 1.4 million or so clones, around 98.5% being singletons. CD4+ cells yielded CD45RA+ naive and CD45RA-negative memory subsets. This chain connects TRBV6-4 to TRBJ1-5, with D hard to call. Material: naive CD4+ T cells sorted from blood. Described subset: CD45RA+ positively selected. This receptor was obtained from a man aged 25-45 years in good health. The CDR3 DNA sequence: TGTGCCAGCAGTCCGGGGTCAAGCGGCAATCAGCCCCAGCATTTT. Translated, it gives CASSPGSSGNQPQHF.